This T cell receptor beta chain was sequenced in a study of T cell clones after liver transplantation. Measured with immunoSEQ multiplex PCR; TCRdb has only the in-frame clones, and not every one. The table has thousands of clones, 30% seen once. A note on this clone: What it recognizes is unknown.

Germline V gene data show CDR1 as KGHSH and CDR2 as LQKENI. The CDR3 is 13 amino acids. The V and J ends lost 6 bases and 4 bases, in that order; junction bases with no gene match: 0. Sequencing of dividing CFSE-low cells from the MLR defined alloreactive TCRbeta sequences. This TCR was recovered from a human patient who received a liver transplant. The graft donor may have given rise to some T cells. Sequencing was carried out using CD4+ T cells from cultured PBMCs. The V and J genes are TRBV18 and TRBJ2-5; 12 bases align to TRBD2. Here the CDR3 reads CASSGLAGETQYF. The CDR3 DNA sequence: TGTGCCAGCTCGGGACTAGCGGGAGAGACCCAGTACTTC.